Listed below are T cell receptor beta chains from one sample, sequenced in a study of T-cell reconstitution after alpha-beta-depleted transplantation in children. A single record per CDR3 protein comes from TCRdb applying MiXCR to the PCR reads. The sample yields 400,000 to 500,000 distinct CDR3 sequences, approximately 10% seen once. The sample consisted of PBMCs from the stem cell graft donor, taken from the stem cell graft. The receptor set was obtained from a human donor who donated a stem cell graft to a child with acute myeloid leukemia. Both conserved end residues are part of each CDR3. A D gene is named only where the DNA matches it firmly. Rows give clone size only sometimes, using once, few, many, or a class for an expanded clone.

CASSLGQAYSYEQYF TGTGCCAGCAGCTTGGGTCAGGCGTACTCCTACGAGCAGTACTTC TRBV7-9 - many TRBJ2-7
CASTGTSGAPSYEQYF TGTGCCAGCACTGGGACTAGCGGGGCACCATCCTACGAGCAGTACTTC TRBV6-2/TRBV6-3 TRBD2 - TRBJ2-7
CAWSVAPVPNEQFF TGTGCCTGGAGTGTAGCTCCCGTGCCGAATGAGCAGTTCTTC TRBV30 - - TRBJ2-1
CASSVAGGVQGAYNEQFF TGTGCCAGCAGCGTAGCTGGTGGGGTTCAGGGGGCCTACAATGAGCAGTTCTTC TRBV9 TRBD1 - TRBJ2-1
CASSLGTGQYF TGTGCCAGCAGTCTCGGGACAGGGCAGTACTTC TRBV12-3/TRBV12-4 TRBD1 - TRBJ2-5
CASSLNLLTEAFF TGTGCCAGCAGCTTAAATTTACTCACTGAAGCTTTCTTT TRBV7-3 - - TRBJ1-1
CSARSGTGGSTDTQYF TGCAGTGCTAGATCCGGGACAGGGGGTAGCACAGATACGCAGTATTTT TRBV20-1 TRBD1 many TRBJ2-3
CASSFTGQGGQPQHF TGTGCCAGCAGCTTCACCGGACAGGGAGGGCAGCCCCAGCATTTT TRBV5-8 TRBD1 - TRBJ1-5
CASSFDIFTDTQYF TGTGCCAGCAGCTTTGACATCTTCACAGATACGCAGTATTTT TRBV7-2 - few TRBJ2-3
CASSLGYSNSNQPQHF TGCGCCAGCAGCTTGGGTTACTCTAATAGCAATCAGCCCCAGCATTTT TRBV5-1 - - TRBJ1-5
CASSFSGSSYNEQFF TGTGCTAGCAGCTTCTCCGGGAGCTCCTACAATGAGCAGTTCTTC TRBV5-1 - many TRBJ2-1
CASSLSRAQETQYF TGTGCCAGCAGTTTATCACGGGCCCAAGAGACCCAGTACTTC TRBV7-2 - many TRBJ2-5
CASSFLGGNQPQHF TGTGCCAGCAGTTTTTTAGGGGGGAATCAGCCCCAGCATTTT TRBV27 - - TRBJ1-5
CAISELYQEAQYF TGTGCCATCAGTGAGTTGTACCAAGAGGCCCAGTACTTC TRBV10-3 - many TRBJ2-5
CASSHGTANSPLHF TGCGCCAGCAGCCACGGGACAGCAAATTCACCCCTCCACTTT TRBV5-1 TRBD1 few TRBJ1-6
CASSKGLAADTQYF TGTGCCAGCTCAAAGGGACTAGCGGCAGATACGCAGTATTTT TRBV12-3/TRBV12-4 TRBD2 many TRBJ2-3
CSVGNRNQPQHF TGCAGCGTTGGGAACCGCAATCAGCCCCAGCATTTT TRBV29-1 - few TRBJ1-5
CASGQDVGETYNEQFF TGCGCCAGCGGCCAAGATGTTGGGGAAACTTACAATGAGCAGTTCTTC TRBV4-3 - - TRBJ2-1
CASSLGTTSGETQYF TGTGCCAGCAGCTTGGGAACCACTAGCGGAGAGACCCAGTACTTC TRBV5-4 TRBD2 few TRBJ2-5
CASSLVQGNQPQHF TGTGCCAGCAGCTTAGTGCAGGGGAATCAGCCCCAGCATTTT TRBV5-8 - many TRBJ1-5
CASSVDGRRGDEQFF TGTGCCAGCAGCGTAGACGGGAGGAGGGGGGATGAGCAGTTCTTC TRBV9 - - TRBJ2-1
CASSSRDLNTEAFF TGTGCCAGCAGTTCCCGGGACCTGAACACTGAAGCTTTCTTT TRBV12-3/TRBV12-4 - - TRBJ1-1
CATRDRAYNEQFF TGCGCCACCCGGGACAGGGCCTACAATGAGCAGTTCTTC TRBV5-1 TRBD1 - TRBJ2-1
CASTHGSNEQFF TGTGCCAGCACTCACGGCAGCAATGAGCAGTTCTTC TRBV25-1 - - TRBJ2-1
CASSRTSGSNEQFF TGTGCCAGCAGCCGGACTAGCGGGAGTAATGAGCAGTTCTTC TRBV6-2/TRBV6-3 TRBD2 many TRBJ2-1
CASSPWGRAHSPLHF TGTGCCAGCAGCCCTTGGGGTCGGGCTCATTCACCCCTCCACTTT TRBV7-2 - - TRBJ1-6
CSVVKREGGEQYF TGCAGCGTTGTTAAGCGGGAGGGAGGCGAGCAGTACTTC TRBV29-1 TRBD2 few TRBJ2-7
CASSLGQSYEQYF TGTGCCAGCAGTTTGGGACAGTCCTACGAGCAGTACTTC TRBV12-3/TRBV12-4 TRBD1 many TRBJ2-7
CSAGETTEAFF TGCAGTGCCGGGGAGACCACTGAAGCTTTCTTT TRBV20-1 - - TRBJ1-1
CASSPRTSGQENNEQFF TGTGCCAGCAGCCCACGGACTAGCGGCCAAGAGAATAATGAGCAGTTCTTC TRBV11-2 TRBD2 many TRBJ2-1
CASGTGPPIYGYTF TGTGCCAGCGGAACAGGGCCCCCAATCTATGGCTACACCTTC TRBV12-3/TRBV12-4 - - TRBJ1-2
CASQQLLLSDTQYF TGCGCCAGCCAACAGCTCTTATTATCAGATACGCAGTATTTT TRBV5-1 - few TRBJ2-3
CSAGLGTSGSKETQYF TGCAGTGCTGGACTTGGGACTAGCGGGAGCAAAGAGACCCAGTACTTC TRBV20-1 TRBD2 - TRBJ2-5
CASSLAAESYNEQFF TGTGCCAGCAGCTTAGCGGCGGAATCCTACAATGAGCAGTTCTTC TRBV7-2 - - TRBJ2-1
CASSLAVGVGYEQYF TGTGCCAGCAGCTTGGCTGTGGGCGTAGGGTACGAGCAGTACTTC TRBV5-5 - - TRBJ2-7
CASSVQNRPQETQYF TGTGCCAGCAGCGTTCAGAACAGGCCCCAGGAGACCCAGTACTTC TRBV9 - few TRBJ2-5
CASSWVRRMNSGANVLTF TGTGCCAGCAGCTGGGTGAGACGGATGAACTCTGGGGCCAACGTCCTGACTTTC TRBV5-6 - few TRBJ2-6
CSVEVTGGTEAFF TGCAGCGTTGAAGTAACAGGGGGCACTGAAGCTTTCTTT TRBV29-1 TRBD1 many TRBJ1-1
CASSRIGTDHSNQPQHF TGTGCCAGCAGCCGCATAGGGACGGACCATAGCAATCAGCCCCAGCATTTT TRBV7-8 - - TRBJ1-5
CASARAEAYNEQFF TGCGCCAGTGCCCGAGCCGAGGCCTACAATGAGCAGTTCTTC TRBV5-1 - many TRBJ2-1
CSAGRTGANVLTF TGCAGTGCAGGAAGGACTGGGGCCAACGTCCTGACTTTC TRBV20-1 - - TRBJ2-6
CASSLAQGYYNEQFF TGTGCCAGCAGTTTAGCTCAGGGTTATTACAATGAGCAGTTCTTC TRBV12-3/TRBV12-4 - - TRBJ2-1
CASSQEEAATSTDTQYF TGCGCCAGCAGCCAAGAGGAGGCTGCTACTAGCACAGATACGCAGTATTTT TRBV4-1 - - TRBJ2-3
CASSTGQGGETQYF TGTGCCAGCAGCACCGGACAGGGGGGAGAGACCCAGTACTTC TRBV5-5 TRBD1 many TRBJ2-5
CASSPHAGTTYNEQSF TGTGCCAGCAGCCCACATGCCGGGACTACCTACAATGAGCAGTCCTTC TRBV7-3 TRBD2 - TRBJ2-1
CASSQDFELVGTQYF TGTGCCAGCAGCCAAGATTTCGAACTGGTGGGGACCCAGTACTTC TRBV4-2 - many TRBJ2-5
CASSPGQGGNEQYF TGCGCCAGCAGCCCGGGACAGGGCGGCAACGAGCAGTACTTC TRBV5-1 TRBD1 - TRBJ2-7
CASSFQGINQPQHF TGTGCCAGCAGTTTCCAGGGGATCAATCAGCCCCAGCATTTT TRBV12-3/TRBV12-4 - few TRBJ1-5
CATSQAQTYQETQYF TGTGCCACCAGCCAAGCTCAGACGTACCAAGAGACCCAGTACTTC TRBV3-1 - - TRBJ2-5
CASSPPRGNGNTIYF TGTGCCAGCTCACCACCCCGAGGGAACGGAAACACCATATATTTT TRBV18 - - TRBJ1-3
CSVEARFGTEAFF TGCAGCGTTGAAGCTAGGTTCGGCACTGAAGCTTTCTTT TRBV29-1 - - TRBJ1-1
CASSEARGLPDTQYF TGTGCCAGCAGTGAAGCGAGGGGCCTACCCGATACGCAGTATTTT TRBV2 - - TRBJ2-3
CASSAFRPASGVLGNNEQFF TGTGCCAGCAGTGCTTTCCGGCCGGCTAGCGGGGTACTCGGGAACAATGAGCAGTTCTTC TRBV6-1 TRBD2 - TRBJ2-1
CSAGQGPDTQYF TGCAGTGCAGGCCAGGGCCCAGATACGCAGTATTTT TRBV20-1 - - TRBJ2-3
CASSHPRTDEQFF TGTGCCAGCAGTCACCCTCGAACGGATGAGCAGTTCTTC TRBV6-2/TRBV6-3 - many TRBJ2-1
CAISGLAAATDTQYF TGTGCCATCTCGGGACTAGCCGCCGCCACAGATACGCAGTATTTT TRBV10-3 TRBD2 many TRBJ2-3
CASSEPWGSGANVLTF TGTGCCAGCAGTGAACCTTGGGGCTCTGGGGCCAACGTCCTGACTTTC TRBV6-1 - few TRBJ2-6
CASSLPGQGVGTQYF TGTGCCAGCAGTTTACCGGGACAGGGAGTTGGTACGCAGTATTTT TRBV2 TRBD1 - TRBJ2-3